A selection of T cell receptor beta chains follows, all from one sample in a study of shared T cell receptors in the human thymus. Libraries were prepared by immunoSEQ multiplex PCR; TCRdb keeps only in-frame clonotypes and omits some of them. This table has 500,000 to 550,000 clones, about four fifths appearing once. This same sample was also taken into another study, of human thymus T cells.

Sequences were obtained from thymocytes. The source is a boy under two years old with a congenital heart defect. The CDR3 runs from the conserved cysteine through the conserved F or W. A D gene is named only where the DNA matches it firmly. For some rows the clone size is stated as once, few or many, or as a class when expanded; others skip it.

TGTGCCAGCAGTTGCCCGGGACCCCGGGGGGGCAATGAGCAGTTCTTC,CASSCPGPRGGNEQFF,.,16,TRBJ2-1,TRBV6-5,TRBD2
TGTGCCAGCAGCCAACACCGGGACAGGGGTTACGAGCAGTACTTC,CASSQHRDRGYEQYF,.,15,TRBJ2-7,TRBV14,TRBD1
TGTGCCAGCAGTTTATTGGACAGGGGGACCTTGGACTCTGGGGCCAACGTCCTGACTTTC,CASSLLDRGTLDSGANVLTF,once,20,TRBJ2-6,TRBV27,TRBD1
TGTGCCATCAGTGAGTCCGGGACAGGCTACGAGCAGTACTTC,CAISESGTGYEQYF,.,14,TRBJ2-7,TRBV10-3,TRBD1
TGTGCCTGGAGTCGCTCACAGGTAGTAGGCTACACCTTC,CAWSRSQVVGYTF,once,13,TRBJ1-2,TRBV30,.
TGTGCCAGCAGTGACTGGGCGGGAGGGCCCGATGAGCAGTTCTTC,CASSDWAGGPDEQFF,.,15,TRBJ2-1,TRBV6-4,TRBD2
TGTGCCAGCAGCCAAGATCGGAGGTCTGGGCCAGATACGCAGTATTTT,CASSQDRRSGPDTQYF,few,16,TRBJ2-3,TRBV14,.
TGCGCCAGCAGCCAAGTCGGGTCAACAGGGAGCTCCTACAATGAGCAGTTCTTC,CASSQVGSTGSSYNEQFF,.,18,TRBJ2-1,TRBV4-1,.
TGCGCCAGCAGCCTTGAGGACAGCGAGAGCTCCTACAATGAGCAGTTCTTC,CASSLEDSESSYNEQFF,.,17,TRBJ2-1,TRBV4-1,.
TGTGCCAGCAGAAGAAGGCGGGAGGACATGTACGAGCAGTACTTC,CASRRRREDMYEQYF,.,15,TRBJ2-7,TRBV27,TRBD2
TGTGCCAGCTGTTCTAGCGGGAGGGCCCTGGATACGCAGTATTTT,CASCSSGRALDTQYF,.,15,TRBJ2-3,TRBV25-1,TRBD2
TGCGCCAGCAGCCAAGAAAGGATCTCGATGGGCAGGGGTAACTACGAGCAGTACTTC,CASSQERISMGRGNYEQYF,.,19,TRBJ2-7,TRBV4-1,.
TGTGCCAGCAGCCCTTTCGGGACTAGCTTGAATTCCTACAATGAGCAGTTCTTC,CASSPFGTSLNSYNEQFF,few,18,TRBJ2-1,TRBV7-3,TRBD2
TGTGCCAGCAGTGGACAGGGGACTAGTGGTAACGAGCAGTACTTC,CASSGQGTSGNEQYF,.,15,TRBJ2-7,TRBV6-5,.
TGTGCCAGCAGCTTTATCCCGGAGGCTGAAGCTTTCTTT,CASSFIPEAEAFF,.,13,TRBJ1-1,TRBV7-2,.
TGTGCCAGCAGCTTAGGCAGGGGCGAAGCTTTCTTT,CASSLGRGEAFF,.,12,TRBJ1-1,TRBV7-9,.
TGTGCCAGTAGTATAGGAGGCCCAGGGGTTGGCGAAAAACTGTTTTTT,CASSIGGPGVGEKLFF,.,16,TRBJ1-4,TRBV19,.
TGCGCCAGCAGCCAAGATCTCAGGACTCCCCCCTATACGCAGTATTTT,CASSQDLRTPPYTQYF,.,16,TRBJ2-3,TRBV4-3,.
TGTGCCAGCTCACCTAAGAAAGGACAGGGGAGTAATGGCTACACCTTC,CASSPKKGQGSNGYTF,.,16,TRBJ1-2,TRBV18,TRBD1
TGTGCCAGCAGGGGCAACCAAGAGACCCAGTACTTC,CASRGNQETQYF,.,12,TRBJ2-5,TRBV6-5,.
TGTGCCAGCAGTCTGCGGGGCAGGGAAGGGGATAGCAATCAGCCCCAGCATTTT,CASSLRGREGDSNQPQHF,.,18,TRBJ1-5,TRBV28,.
TGTGCCAGCAGTCAAGGGGACAGGGTACGCTATGGCTACACCTTC,CASSQGDRVRYGYTF,.,15,TRBJ1-2,TRBV6-1,TRBD1
TGTGCCAGCACCAATAGCAACCGGGACAGGCGGAACACCTTC,CASTNSNRDRRNTF,.,14,TRBJ1-2,TRBV2,TRBD1
TGTGCCAGCAGCCAGGGGACAGGGTTATACGAGCAGTACTTC,CASSQGTGLYEQYF,few,14,TRBJ2-7,TRBV7-2,TRBD1
TGCGCCAGCAGTGAGTCGCTCCGGCAACTAGCGGGAGGGCCGGATACGCAGTATTTT,CASSESLRQLAGGPDTQYF,.,19,TRBJ2-3,TRBV10-1,TRBD2
TGTGCCAGCAGCCGGGGCGGGGGGCGATCGGCCTACGAGCAGTACTTC,CASSRGGGRSAYEQYF,.,16,TRBJ2-7,TRBV5-4,TRBD2
TGCGCCAGCAGCCTCCCACCCTACCAGAGCCGGGACAATGAGCAGTTCTTC,CASSLPPYQSRDNEQFF,.,17,TRBJ2-1,TRBV4-3,.
TGTGCCAGCAGCTTAAACCCCTTAGGCAGGGTCGTCGCAGATACGCAGTATTTT,CASSLNPLGRVVADTQYF,.,18,TRBJ2-3,TRBV7-3,.
TGTGCCAGCAGCCCAGGGACAGGGTCCCAAAACTATGGCTACACCTTC,CASSPGTGSQNYGYTF,.,16,TRBJ1-2,TRBV2,TRBD1
TGTGCCAGTAGTGGTCCCCTACCGCACTCCTACAATGAGCAGTTCTTC,CASSGPLPHSYNEQFF,.,16,TRBJ2-1,TRBV19,.
TGTGCCAGCAGGGGACTGTGGGAGACCCAGTACTTC,CASRGLWETQYF,.,12,TRBJ2-5,TRBV2,.
TGTGCCAGCAGCTTCCTCGTTGAGGGTGGCTACACCTTC,CASSFLVEGGYTF,.,13,TRBJ1-2,TRBV7-2,.
TGTGCCAGCAGTGAACCGGGAGGGAGAGAGACCCAGTACTTC,CASSEPGGRETQYF,.,14,TRBJ2-5,TRBV25-1,TRBD2
TGTGCCAGCAGCTTAGGACAGCAAGAGACCCAGTACTTC,CASSLGQQETQYF,.,13,TRBJ2-5,TRBV11-3,.
TGTGCCAGCAGCCCTACCCAGGGGGCCCATCAGCCCCAGCATTTT,CASSPTQGAHQPQHF,.,15,TRBJ1-5,TRBV7-8,TRBD1
TGTGCCTGCTTAAGGGGGTCAGGAAACACCATATATTTT,CACLRGSGNTIYF,.,13,TRBJ1-3,TRBV30,.
TGTGCCACCAGCAGAGATCCCCCTAGCGGGAGTGGGAATGAGCAGTTCTTC,CATSRDPPSGSGNEQFF,.,17,TRBJ2-1,TRBV15,TRBD2
TGTGCCAGCAGTTTATCGGGCGCAGGGTTCCCCGAGCAGTACTTC,CASSLSGAGFPEQYF,.,15,TRBJ2-7,TRBV27,.
TGTGCCAGCAGGCCTAGCGCTTCGAACACCGGGGAGCTGTTTTTT,CASRPSASNTGELFF,.,15,TRBJ2-2,TRBV6-4,.
TGTGCCAGCAGCTTGAGCGGCTCGTACCAAGAGACCCAGTACTTC,CASSLSGSYQETQYF,few,15,TRBJ2-5,TRBV11-3,.
TGTGCCAGCGGGGAGGGGTTGGGGACAGATACGCAGTATTTT,CASGEGLGTDTQYF,.,14,TRBJ2-3,TRBV2,TRBD2
TGTGCTAGTGGTTTGGGACAGTCCCACAATGAGCAGTTCTTC,CASGLGQSHNEQFF,once,14,TRBJ2-1,TRBV12-5,.
TGTGCCAGCAGCCGTAGAAATGGGAGGCTGAACACCGGGGAGCTGTTTTTT,CASSRRNGRLNTGELFF,few,17,TRBJ2-2,TRBV7-9,.
TGTGCCAGCAGCCTGGGGACTAGCACCGGGGAGCTGTTTTTT,CASSLGTSTGELFF,.,14,TRBJ2-2,TRBV7-6,TRBD2
TGTGCCAGCAGCCCTTATCCCCGGCCTAGCGGGAGGCCCCAAGAGACCCAGTACTTC,CASSPYPRPSGRPQETQYF,once,19,TRBJ2-5,TRBV27,TRBD2
TGTGCCAGCAGCCCTGACATACTAGCCTATGGCTACACCTTC,CASSPDILAYGYTF,.,14,TRBJ1-2,TRBV11-1,.
TGCGCCAGCAGCCAAGATCCGGCGGCTAGCGGGAGGGACGACGAGCAGTACTTC,CASSQDPAASGRDDEQYF,.,18,TRBJ2-7,TRBV4-3,TRBD2
TGTGCCAGCAGCTTTCAGTCGGACAGGGTCTACGAGCAGTACTTC,CASSFQSDRVYEQYF,.,15,TRBJ2-7,TRBV6-5,TRBD1
TGTGCCTGGAGTGTGACAGGGGGCCCCGGGGAGCTGTTTTTT,CAWSVTGGPGELFF,.,14,TRBJ2-2,TRBV30,TRBD1
TGTGCCAGCAGTGTAAAGACAGGTGATAATTCACCCCTCCACTTT,CASSVKTGDNSPLHF,.,15,TRBJ1-6,TRBV27,.
TGTGCCAGCAGCTTAGGTACTGGGACTAGAGGCGGGGAGCTGTTTTTT,CASSLGTGTRGGELFF,once,16,TRBJ2-2,TRBV11-2,TRBD2
TGCGCCAGCAGCAACGGGGGGTACCAAGAGACCCAGTACTTC,CASSNGGYQETQYF,.,14,TRBJ2-5,TRBV5-1,TRBD2
TGCAGCGTTGGAACAACAGGGTACATGAACACTGAAGCTTTCTTT,CSVGTTGYMNTEAFF,.,15,TRBJ1-1,TRBV29-1,.
TGTGCCTGGAGATGGGGGGGGACCACCGGGGAGCTGTTTTTT,CAWRWGGTTGELFF,.,14,TRBJ2-2,TRBV30,TRBD2
TGTGCCAGCAGCGCGACTCGGGGCGAGCAGTACTTC,CASSATRGEQYF,.,12,TRBJ2-7,TRBV11-1,.
TGCGCCAGCAGCCTTTTGGTCGCGGGGGAGCCCCAGCATTTT,CASSLLVAGEPQHF,.,14,TRBJ1-5,TRBV4-3,.
TGTGCCAGCAGTTGTATGCGTGTGGGAGTTGGCTACAATGAGCAGTTCTTC,CASSCMRVGVGYNEQFF,.,17,TRBJ2-1,TRBV27,.